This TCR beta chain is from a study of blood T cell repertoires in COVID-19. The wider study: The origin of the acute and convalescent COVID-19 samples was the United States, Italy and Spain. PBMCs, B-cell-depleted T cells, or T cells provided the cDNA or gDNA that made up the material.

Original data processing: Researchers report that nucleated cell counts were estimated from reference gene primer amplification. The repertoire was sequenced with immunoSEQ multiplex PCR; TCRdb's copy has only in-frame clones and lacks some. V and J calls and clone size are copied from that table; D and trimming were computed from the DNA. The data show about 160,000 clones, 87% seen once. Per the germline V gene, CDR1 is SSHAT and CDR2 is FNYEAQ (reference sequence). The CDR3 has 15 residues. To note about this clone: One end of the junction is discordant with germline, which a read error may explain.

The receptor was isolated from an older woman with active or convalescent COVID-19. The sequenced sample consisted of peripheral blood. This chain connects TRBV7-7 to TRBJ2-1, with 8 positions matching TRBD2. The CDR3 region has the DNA TGTGCTAGCAGCTTAGACGGGGGGGAGTACAATGAGCAGTTCTTC. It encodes CASSLDGGEYNEQFF.